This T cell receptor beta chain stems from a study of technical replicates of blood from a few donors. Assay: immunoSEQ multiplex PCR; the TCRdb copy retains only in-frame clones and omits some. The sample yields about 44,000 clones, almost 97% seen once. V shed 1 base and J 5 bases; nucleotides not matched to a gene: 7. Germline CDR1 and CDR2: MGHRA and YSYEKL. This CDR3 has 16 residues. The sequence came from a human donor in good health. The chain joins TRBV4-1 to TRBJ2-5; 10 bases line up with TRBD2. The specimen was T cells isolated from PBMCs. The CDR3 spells CASSQVLAGARETQYF. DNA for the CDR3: TGCGCCAGCAGCCAAGTTCTAGCGGGAGCGCGGGAGACCCAGTACTTC.